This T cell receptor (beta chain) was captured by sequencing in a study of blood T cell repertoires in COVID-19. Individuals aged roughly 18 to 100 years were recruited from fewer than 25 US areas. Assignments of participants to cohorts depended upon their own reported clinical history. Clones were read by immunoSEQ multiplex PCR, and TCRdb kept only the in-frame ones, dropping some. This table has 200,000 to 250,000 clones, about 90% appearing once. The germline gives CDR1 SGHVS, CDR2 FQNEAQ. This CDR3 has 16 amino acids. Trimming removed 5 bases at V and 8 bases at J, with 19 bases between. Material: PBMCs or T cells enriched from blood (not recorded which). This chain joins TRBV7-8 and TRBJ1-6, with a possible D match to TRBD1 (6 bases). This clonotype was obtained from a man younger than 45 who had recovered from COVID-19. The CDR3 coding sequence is TGTGCCAGCAGCCCCCCGCCGGCAGGGGAGTATTCACCCCTCCACTTT. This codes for CASSPPPAGEYSPLHF.